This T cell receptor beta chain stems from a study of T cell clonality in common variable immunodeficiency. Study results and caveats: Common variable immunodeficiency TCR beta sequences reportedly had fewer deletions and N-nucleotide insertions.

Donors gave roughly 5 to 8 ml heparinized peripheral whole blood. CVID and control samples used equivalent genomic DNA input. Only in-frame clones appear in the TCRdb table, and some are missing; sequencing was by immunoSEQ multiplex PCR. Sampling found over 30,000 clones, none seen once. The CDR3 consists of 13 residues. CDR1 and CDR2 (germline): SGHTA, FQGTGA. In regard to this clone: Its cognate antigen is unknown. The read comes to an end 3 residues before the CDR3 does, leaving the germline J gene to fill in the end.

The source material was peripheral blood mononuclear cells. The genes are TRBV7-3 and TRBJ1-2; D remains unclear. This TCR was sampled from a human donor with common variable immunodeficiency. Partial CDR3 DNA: TGTGCCAGCAGCGAATCGGAGGGTGTTAGG. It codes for CASSESEGVR. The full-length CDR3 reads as CASSESEGVRYTF.